This T cell receptor (beta chain) emerged from a study of T cells in Graves' hyperthyroidism and ophthalmopathy. A note on this clonotype: Its cognate antigen is unknown.

V shed 0 bases and J shed 6 bases, with 12 bases lying between them. CDR3 length: 14 residues. In germline, CDR1 is MGHRA, CDR2 YSYEKL. Researchers took RNA transcripts and amplified the TCR beta CDR3 regions from them. TCR CDR3 regions were first amplified by RT-PCR with HTBI primers. Each CDR3 protein is one row after TCRdb ran MiXCR on the multiplex PCR reads. The table lists hundreds of thousands of distinct CDR3 sequences, 15% to 17% of them singletons. Study results and caveats: Through a model of 13 V-J features, ophthalmopathy was separated from stable hyperthyroidism.

Stable Graves' hyperthyroidism meant no ophthalmopathy progression within 18 months. Each 10 ml fresh peripheral blood draw supplied the PBMCs. The clonotype originates from a woman aged 18-29 years with Graves' hyperthyroidism. The chain links TRBV4-1 to TRBJ2-7; no clear D. Material for sequencing was blood. CDR3 sequence (DNA): TGCGCCAGCAGCCAAGAAGACATTCGTGGCGAGCAGTACTTC. Protein: CASSQEDIRGEQYF.